The rows below give T cell receptor beta chains drawn from one sample of a study of OX40 agonist ivuxolimab in advanced cancers. TCRdb's copy holds only in-frame clones and misses some; the assay was immunoSEQ multiplex PCR. This sample has about 15,000 clones, with about 82% found just once. The sequenced sample was CD4+ or CD8+ T cells sorted from blood, obtained in a trial of the OX40 agonist ivuxolimab. These receptors originate from an adult with an advanced solid tumor such as melanoma, head and neck, liver or kidney cancer. CDR3s include the opening cysteine and the closing phenylalanine or tryptophan. The D gene is left open where the match is weak. Expanded clones are given a class, and other clones once, few, many or no size at all.

TRBV2	TRBJ2-7	TRBD2	medium-sized	CASRTGTSDHEQYF	TGTGCCAGCAGAACCGGGACTAGTGACCACGAGCAGTACTTC
TRBV27	TRBJ2-1	.	.	CASMDYNEQFF	TGTGCCAGCATGGATTACAATGAGCAGTTCTTC
TRBV7-9	TRBJ2-2	TRBD2	once	CASSWGLAGGTAGELFF	TGTGCCAGCAGCTGGGGACTAGCGGGAGGGACGGCCGGGGAGCTGTTTTTT
TRBV6-5	TRBJ1-1	.	.	CASLGRDNTEAFF	TGTGCCTCCTTGGGAAGGGATAACACTGAAGCTTTCTTT
TRBV27	TRBJ2-3	TRBD1	.	CASSTGTDTDTQYF	TGTGCCAGCAGTACCGGGACAGACACAGATACGCAGTATTTT
TRBV4-1	TRBJ2-2	.	.	CASSPLTPGTGELFF	TGCGCCAGCAGCCCCCTAACCCCGGGCACCGGGGAGCTGTTTTTT
TRBV30	TRBJ2-7	.	.	CAWSVRGYLSYEQYF	TGTGCCTGGAGTGTTAGGGGTTACCTATCCTACGAGCAGTACTTC
TRBV27	TRBJ2-5	.	.	CASSFLGAQYF	TGTGCCAGCAGTTTCCTAGGCGCCCAGTACTTC
TRBV10-2	TRBJ1-2	.	.	CASSDRGAYGYTF	TGCGCCAGCAGTGATAGGGGCGCCTATGGCTACACCTTC
TRBV5-1	TRBJ2-1	TRBD1	.	CASGTGGSESTEQFF	TGCGCCAGTGGGACAGGGGGCTCGGAAAGTACTGAGCAGTTCTTC